A single sample is the source of the 9 T cell receptor beta chains below, sequenced in a study of T cells in localized non-small cell lung cancer. The method was immunoSEQ multiplex PCR; TCRdb's version includes in-frame clones alone and lacks a portion of them. The sample lists about 13,000 clones, 75% to 90% seen once, with 25% to 35% in the top ten. This material consisted of peripheral blood, taken before any cancer treatment. All receptors derive from a male donor aged 60 or over with stage I squamous cell lung carcinoma.

In DNA, the CDR3 is TGTGCCAGCAGTTTTGGGGTCGTGAGCGCTGAAGCTTTCTTT. It translates to CASSFGVVSAEAFF. The rearrangement joins TRBV27 to TRBJ1-1; D remains ambiguous. The ends were cut back, 3 bases at V and 6 bases at J, with 14 bases in the middle. The V gene's germline CDR1 is MNHEY and CDR2 SMNVEV (reference sequence). CDR3 length: 14 residues.

The chain employs TRBV5-1 and TRBJ2-5; 12 nucleotides match TRBD2. CDR1 and CDR2 (germline): SGHRS, YFSETQ. V dropped 5 bases and J dropped 2; count of bases not matched to a gene: 7. The CDR3 covers 16 residues. The CDR3 DNA is TGCGCCAGCAGAGTGACTAGCGGGAGTTTGCAAGAGACCCAGTACTTC. Translation gives CASRVTSGSLQETQYF.

The chain has TRBV21-1 and TRBJ1-4; the listed D gene, TRBD1, was not tested against the DNA. TRBV21-1 is flagged as a pseudogene. CDR3 size: 16 residues. CDR3 sequence reads: CASSKEGDRENEKLFF. CDR3 in DNA: TGTGCCAGCAGCAAAGAAGGGGACAGGGAGAATGAAAAACTGTTTTTT.

V and J are TRBV5-1 and TRBJ2-2; D unresolved. V was trimmed by 5 bases and J by 7 bases, leaving 12 bases between them. Per the germline V gene, CDR1 is SGHRS and CDR2 is YFSETQ. The CDR3 sequence is 13 residues long. CDR3 protein: CASSSLPGGELFF. The CDR3 bases are TGCGCCAGCAGTTCGCTACCTGGCGGGGAGCTGTTTTTT.

The chain is built from TRBV28 and TRBJ2-2; D is uncertain. CDR1 and CDR2 (germline): MDHEN, SYDVKM. Trimming took off 9 bases at V and 5 bases at J, with 7 bases between the two ends. CDR3 size: 11 residues. This chain's CDR3 is CASVSTGELFF. CDR3 nucleotides: TGTGCCAGTGTCTCGACCGGGGAGCTGTTTTTT.

The chain links TRBV28 to TRBJ1-1; a weak D match, TRBD1 (6 bases). The CDR3 contains 15 residues. Deletions cut 3 bases from V and 3 bases from J, with 14 bases between. Germline CDR1 MDHEN, CDR2 SYDVKM. CDR3 in DNA: TGTGCCAGCAGTTTGGACACAGGGCGGTACACTGAAGCTTTCTTT. This encodes CASSLDTGRYTEAFF.

J is TRBJ2-1 and V is TRBV11-1; 8 bases align to TRBD2. This CDR3 is built from 15 residues. Germline-derived CDR1 and CDR2 are SGHAT and FQDESV (reference sequence). V was clipped by 5 bases and J by 5 bases; unmatched bases: 8. The CDR3 reads CASSKPGLVDNEQFF. The DNA of the CDR3 is TGTGCCAGCAGCAAACCGGGACTAGTAGACAATGAGCAGTTCTTC.

J is TRBJ2-7 and V is TRBV5-6; no clear D. Germline V gene sequence: CDR1 SGHDT, CDR2 YYEEEE. This CDR3 is 16 amino acids long. V was pared by 0 bases and J by 4 bases, with 17 bases between. The CDR3 DNA reads TGTGCCAGCAGCTTGGTCGGTGTAGCCGCGACTTACGAGCAGTACTTC. Its protein product is CASSLVGVAATYEQYF.

This clone appeared a single time. V is TRBV14 and J is TRBJ2-1; D gene unclear. Germline CDR1 and CDR2: SGHDN and FVKESK. The CDR3 is made up of 14 amino acids. V was cut by 1 base and J by 2 bases, with 6 bases left in between. The CDR3: CASSQGGAYNEQFF. The DNA of the CDR3 is TGTGCCAGCAGCCAAGGTGGGGCCTACAATGAGCAGTTCTTC.